This TCR beta chain derives from a study of T cells in women clearing cervical HPV infection. Study summary: Controls gave blood once infection was undetectable; cases at lesion identification. For cases, blood was sampled a median about 150 days after lesion detection, interquartile range roughly 90 to 210 days. General observations from the study: TRBV6-7 abundance was lower in cases than controls (about 0.099% versus 0.16%).

This table comes from immunoSEQ multiplex PCR, and its TCRdb copy is limited to in-frame clones, with some not included. This listing includes 20,000 or so clones. As to this clone: Its cognate antigen is unknown. The read ends 3 residues shy of where the CDR3 ends; the end is completed using the germline J gene.

Per the germline V gene, CDR1 is SGHRS and CDR2 is YFSETQ. V shed 8 bases, J shed 4 bases, and the junction held 2 bases outside the gene matches. The CDR3 covers 12 residues. The chain is built from TRBV5-1 and TRBJ2-2, with 7 positions matching TRBD1. Sequencing was done on a sample of blood buffy coat. This TCR came from a woman aged 18 to 75 with a cervical HPV16 infection that either progressed to CIN3+ or cleared (not recorded which). The DNA read from the CDR3 is TGCGCCAGTAGACAGGGCACCGGGGAG. Protein sequence: CASRQGTGE. From start to end, the CDR3 is CASRQGTGELFF.